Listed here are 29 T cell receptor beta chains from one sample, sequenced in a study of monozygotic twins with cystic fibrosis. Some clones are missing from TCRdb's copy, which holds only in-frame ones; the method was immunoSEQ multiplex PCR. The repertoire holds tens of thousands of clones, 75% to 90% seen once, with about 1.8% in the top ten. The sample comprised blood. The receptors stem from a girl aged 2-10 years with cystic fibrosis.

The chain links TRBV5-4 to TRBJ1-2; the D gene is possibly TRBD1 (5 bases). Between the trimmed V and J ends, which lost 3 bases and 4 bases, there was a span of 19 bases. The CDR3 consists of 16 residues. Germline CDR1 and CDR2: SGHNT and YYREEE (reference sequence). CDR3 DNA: TGTGCCAGCAGCTCCGCCTCGGGACTGCGATCCTATGGCTACACCTTC. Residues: CASSSASGLRSYGYTF.

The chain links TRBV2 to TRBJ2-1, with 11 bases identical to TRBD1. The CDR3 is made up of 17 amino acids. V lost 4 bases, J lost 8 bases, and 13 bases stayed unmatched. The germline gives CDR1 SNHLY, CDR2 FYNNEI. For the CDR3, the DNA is TGTGCCAGCAGTGTAGGCCTAGGGACAGGGGGGTTGGATGAGCAGTTCTTC. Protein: CASSVGLGTGGLDEQFF.

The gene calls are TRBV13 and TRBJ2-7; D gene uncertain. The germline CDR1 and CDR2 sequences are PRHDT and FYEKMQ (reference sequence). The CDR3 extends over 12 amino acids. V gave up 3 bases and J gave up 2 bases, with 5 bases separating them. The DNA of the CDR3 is TGTGCCAGCAGCTTTAGAACCTACGAGCAGTACTTC. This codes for CASSFRTYEQYF.

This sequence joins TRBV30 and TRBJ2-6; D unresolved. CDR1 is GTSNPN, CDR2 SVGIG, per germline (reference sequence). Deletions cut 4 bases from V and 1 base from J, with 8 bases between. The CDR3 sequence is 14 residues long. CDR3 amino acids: CAWNFGSGANVLTF. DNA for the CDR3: TGTGCCTGGAATTTTGGATCTGGGGCCAACGTCCTGACTTTC.

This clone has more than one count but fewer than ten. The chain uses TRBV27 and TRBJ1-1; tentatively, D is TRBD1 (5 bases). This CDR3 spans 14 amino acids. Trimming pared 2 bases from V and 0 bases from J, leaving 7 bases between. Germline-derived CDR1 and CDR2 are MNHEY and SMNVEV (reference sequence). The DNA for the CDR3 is TGTGCCAGCAGTTTACACAGGTTGAACACTGAAGCTTTCTTT. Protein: CASSLHRLNTEAFF.

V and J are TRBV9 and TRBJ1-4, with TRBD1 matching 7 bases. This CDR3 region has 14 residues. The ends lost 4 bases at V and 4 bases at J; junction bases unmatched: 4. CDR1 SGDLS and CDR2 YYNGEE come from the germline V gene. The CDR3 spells CASSSTGRNEKLFF. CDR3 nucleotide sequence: TGTGCCAGCAGCTCGACAGGGCGTAATGAAAAACTGTTTTTT. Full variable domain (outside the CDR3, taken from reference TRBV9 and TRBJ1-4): DSGVTQTPKHLITATGQRVTLRCSPRSGDLSVYWYQQSLDQGLQFLIQYYNGEERAKGNILERFSAQQFPDLHSELNLSSLELGDSALYFCASSSTGRNEKLFFGSGTQLSVL.

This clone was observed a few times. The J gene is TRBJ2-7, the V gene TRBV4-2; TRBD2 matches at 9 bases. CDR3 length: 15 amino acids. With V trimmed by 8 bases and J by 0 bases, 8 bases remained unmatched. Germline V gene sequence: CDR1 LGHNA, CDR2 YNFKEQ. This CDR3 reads CASALSGGRSYEQYF. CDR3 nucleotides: TGTGCCAGCGCATTGAGCGGGGGGCGCTCCTACGAGCAGTACTTC.

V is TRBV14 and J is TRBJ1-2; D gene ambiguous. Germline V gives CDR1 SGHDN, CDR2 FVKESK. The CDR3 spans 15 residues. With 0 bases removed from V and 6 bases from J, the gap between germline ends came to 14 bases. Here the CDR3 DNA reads TGTGCCAGCAGCCAAGATATAGGGCCAGATAATGGCTACACCTTC. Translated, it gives CASSQDIGPDNGYTF.

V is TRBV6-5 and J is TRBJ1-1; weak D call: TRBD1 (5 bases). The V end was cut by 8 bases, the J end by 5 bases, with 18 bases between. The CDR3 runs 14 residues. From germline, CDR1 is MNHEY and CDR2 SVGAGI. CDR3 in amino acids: CASGSKGTGTEAFF. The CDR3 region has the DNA TGTGCCAGCGGCTCTAAGGGGACGGGGACTGAAGCTTTCTTT.

The CDR3 reads CASSSPGLAGQETQYF. The CDR3, as DNA: TGTGCCAGCAGCTCCCCGGGACTAGCGGGGCAAGAGACCCAGTACTTC. V gene TRBV9 combines with J gene TRBJ2-5; 13 positions agree with TRBD2. CDR3 size: 16 residues. Germline CDR1 and CDR2: SGDLS and YYNGEE. Trimming at V came to 4 bases and at J to 2 bases, leaving 5 bases not matched to a gene.

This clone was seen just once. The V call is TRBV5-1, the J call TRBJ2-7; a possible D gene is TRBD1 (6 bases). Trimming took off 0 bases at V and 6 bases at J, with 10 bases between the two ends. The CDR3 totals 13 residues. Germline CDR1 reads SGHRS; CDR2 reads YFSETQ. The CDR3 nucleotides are TGCGCCAGCAGCTTGGAAGGGGGATTCGAGCAGTACTTC. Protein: CASSLEGGFEQYF.

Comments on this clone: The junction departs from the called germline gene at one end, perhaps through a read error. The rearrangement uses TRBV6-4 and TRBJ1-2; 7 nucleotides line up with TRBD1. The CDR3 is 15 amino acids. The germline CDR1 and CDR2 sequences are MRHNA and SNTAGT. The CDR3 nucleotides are TGTGCCAGCAGTGACTCGAAGGGTCCGGGACAGCCGTTCTCCTTC. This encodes CASSDSKGPGQPFSF.

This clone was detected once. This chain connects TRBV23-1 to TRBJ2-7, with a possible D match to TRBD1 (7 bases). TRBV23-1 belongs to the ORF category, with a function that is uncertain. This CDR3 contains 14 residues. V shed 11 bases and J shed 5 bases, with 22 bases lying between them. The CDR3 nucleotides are TGCGCCCTCAAGAGGAGGGGGCGGGTAGACGAGCAGTACTTC. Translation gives CALKRRGRVDEQYF.

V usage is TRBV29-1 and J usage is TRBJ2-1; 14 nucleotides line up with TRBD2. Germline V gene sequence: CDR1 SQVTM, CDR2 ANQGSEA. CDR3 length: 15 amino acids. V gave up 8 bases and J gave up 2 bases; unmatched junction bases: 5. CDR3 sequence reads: CSIRLAGGPYNEQFF. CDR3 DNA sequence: TGCAGCATCCGACTAGCGGGGGGGCCCTACAATGAGCAGTTCTTC.

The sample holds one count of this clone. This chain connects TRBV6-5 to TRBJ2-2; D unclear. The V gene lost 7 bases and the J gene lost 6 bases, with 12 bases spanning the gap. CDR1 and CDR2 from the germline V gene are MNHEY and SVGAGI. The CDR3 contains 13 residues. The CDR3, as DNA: TGTGCCAGCACTCCCCGAACGCCCGGGGAGCTGTTTTTT. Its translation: CASTPRTPGELFF.

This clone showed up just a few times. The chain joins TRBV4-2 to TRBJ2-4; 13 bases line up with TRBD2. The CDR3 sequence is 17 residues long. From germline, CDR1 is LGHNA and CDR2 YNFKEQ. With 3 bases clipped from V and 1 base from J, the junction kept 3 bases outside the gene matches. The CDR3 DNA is TGTGCCAGCAGCCAGGGACTAGCGGGGACTGCCAAAAACATTCAGTACTTC. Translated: CASSQGLAGTAKNIQYF.

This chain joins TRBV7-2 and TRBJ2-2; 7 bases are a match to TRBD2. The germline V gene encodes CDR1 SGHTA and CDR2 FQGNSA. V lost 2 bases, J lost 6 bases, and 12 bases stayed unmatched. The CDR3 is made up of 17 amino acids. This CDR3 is CASSLRGAASGPGELFF. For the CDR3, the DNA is TGTGCCAGCAGCTTAAGAGGGGCGGCTAGCGGCCCCGGGGAGCTGTTTTTT.

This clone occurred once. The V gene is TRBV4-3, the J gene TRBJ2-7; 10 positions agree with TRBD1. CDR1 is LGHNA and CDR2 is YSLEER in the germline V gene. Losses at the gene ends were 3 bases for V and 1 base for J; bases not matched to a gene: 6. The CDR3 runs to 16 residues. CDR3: CASSQDDRGLSYEQYF. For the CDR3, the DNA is TGCGCCAGCAGCCAGGACGACAGGGGGCTATCCTACGAGCAGTACTTC.

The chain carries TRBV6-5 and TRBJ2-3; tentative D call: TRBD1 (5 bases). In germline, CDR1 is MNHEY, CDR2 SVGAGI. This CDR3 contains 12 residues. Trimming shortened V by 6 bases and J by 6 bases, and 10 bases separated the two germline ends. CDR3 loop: CASSLNRDTQYF. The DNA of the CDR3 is TGTGCCAGCAGCCTGAACAGGGATACGCAGTATTTT.

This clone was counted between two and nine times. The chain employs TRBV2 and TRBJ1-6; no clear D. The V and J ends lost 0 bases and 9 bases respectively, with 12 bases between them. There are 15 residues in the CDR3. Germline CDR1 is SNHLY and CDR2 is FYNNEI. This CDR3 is CASSEALHEGSPLHF. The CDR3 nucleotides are TGTGCCAGCAGTGAAGCGCTTCATGAGGGTTCACCCCTCCACTTT.

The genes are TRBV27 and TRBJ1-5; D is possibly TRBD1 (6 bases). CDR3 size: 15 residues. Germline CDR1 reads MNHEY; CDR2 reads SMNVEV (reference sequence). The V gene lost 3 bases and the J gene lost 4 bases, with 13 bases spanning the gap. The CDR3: CASSFGRGTNQPQHF. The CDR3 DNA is TGTGCCAGCAGTTTTGGCAGGGGAACAAATCAGCCCCAGCATTTT.

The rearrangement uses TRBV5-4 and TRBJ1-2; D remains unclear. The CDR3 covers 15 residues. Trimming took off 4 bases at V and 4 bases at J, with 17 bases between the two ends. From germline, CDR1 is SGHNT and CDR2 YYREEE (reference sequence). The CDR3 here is CASSPGDSYLYGYTF. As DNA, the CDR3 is TGTGCCAGCAGCCCCGGTGACTCATACCTCTATGGCTACACCTTC.

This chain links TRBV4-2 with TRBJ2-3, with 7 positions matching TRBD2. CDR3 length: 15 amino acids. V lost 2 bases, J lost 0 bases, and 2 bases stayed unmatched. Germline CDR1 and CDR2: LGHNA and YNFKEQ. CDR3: CASSQTSVSTDTQYF. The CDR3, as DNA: TGTGCCAGCAGCCAAACTAGCGTAAGCACAGATACGCAGTATTTT.

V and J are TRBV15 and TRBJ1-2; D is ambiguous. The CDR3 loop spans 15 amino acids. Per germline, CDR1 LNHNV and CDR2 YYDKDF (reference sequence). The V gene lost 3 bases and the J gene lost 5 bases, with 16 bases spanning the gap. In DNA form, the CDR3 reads TGTGCCACCAGCAGGGCTCAGCCCGAAAGTTATGGCTACACCTTC. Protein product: CATSRAQPESYGYTF.

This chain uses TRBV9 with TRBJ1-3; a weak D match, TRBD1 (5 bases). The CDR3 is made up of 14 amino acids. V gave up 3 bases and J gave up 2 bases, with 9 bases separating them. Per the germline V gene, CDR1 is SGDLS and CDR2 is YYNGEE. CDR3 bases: TGTGCCAGCAGCGCAGACAGTCCTGGAAACACCATATATTTT. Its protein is CASSADSPGNTIYF.

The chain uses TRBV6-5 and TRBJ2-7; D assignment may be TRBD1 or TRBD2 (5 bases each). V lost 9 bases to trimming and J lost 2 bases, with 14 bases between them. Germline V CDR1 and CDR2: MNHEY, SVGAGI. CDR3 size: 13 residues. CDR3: CASGQGVTYEQYF. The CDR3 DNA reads TGTGCCAGTGGTCAGGGAGTAACCTACGAGCAGTACTTC.

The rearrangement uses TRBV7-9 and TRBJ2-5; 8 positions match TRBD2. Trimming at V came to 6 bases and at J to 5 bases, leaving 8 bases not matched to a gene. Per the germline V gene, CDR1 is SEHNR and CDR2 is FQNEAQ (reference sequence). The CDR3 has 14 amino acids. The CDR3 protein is CASRRTSPGETQYF. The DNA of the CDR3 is TGTGCCAGCAGGCGGACTAGCCCGGGGGAGACCCAGTACTTC.

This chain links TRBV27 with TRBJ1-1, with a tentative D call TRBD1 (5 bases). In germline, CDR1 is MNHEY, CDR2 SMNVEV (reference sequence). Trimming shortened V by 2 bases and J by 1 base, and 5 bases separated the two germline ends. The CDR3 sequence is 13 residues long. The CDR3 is CASSLGQNTEAFF. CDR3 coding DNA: TGTGCCAGCAGTTTAGGACAGAACACTGAAGCTTTCTTT.

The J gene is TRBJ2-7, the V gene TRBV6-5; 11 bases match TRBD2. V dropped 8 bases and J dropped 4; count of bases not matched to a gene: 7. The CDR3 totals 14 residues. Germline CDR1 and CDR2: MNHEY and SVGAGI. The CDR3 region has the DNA TGTGCCAGCTTCCCTAGCGGGGGGTCATACGAGCAGTACTTC. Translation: CASFPSGGSYEQYF.